This entry lists 6 T cell receptor beta chains sequenced from one sample in a study of monozygotic twins with inflammatory bowel disease. TCRdb re-called the 5' RACE reads and catalogs CDR3 proteins one per entry, DNA excluded. The sample table sets out about 160,000 distinct CDR3 sequences. What was sequenced was blood. The receptors here all came from a human donor with ulcerative colitis or Crohn's disease, or a healthy co-twin of an affected twin (not recorded which).

The chain uses TRBV27 and TRBJ2-7. Looked up from germline, CDR1 is MNHEY and CDR2 is SMNVEV (reference sequence). The CDR3 sequence is 14 residues long. CDR3 residues: CASSLKGIPYEQYF.

This chain links TRBV15 with TRBJ2-4. Germline CDR1 and CDR2: LNHNV and YYDKDF (reference sequence). The CDR3 has 15 residues. The CDR3 region is CATSRERLAKNIQYF.

This chain links TRBV18 with TRBJ2-7; TCRdb selects TRBD2, and the lack of DNA leaves this call unchecked. The CDR3 has 16 amino acids. CDR1 KGHSH and CDR2 LQKENI come from the germline V gene. The CDR3 sequence: CASSPAGGLAPYEQYF.

This rearrangement joins TRBV5-1 to TRBJ2-2. This CDR3 spans 15 amino acids. CDR1 is SGHRS and CDR2 is YFSETQ in the germline V gene. The CDR3 sequence: CASSLEASNTGELFF. Drawing the rest from reference TRBV5-1 and TRBJ2-2, the complete variable domain is KAGVTQTPRYLIKTRGQQVTLSCSPISGHRSVSWYQQTPGQGLQFLFEYFSETQRNKGNFPGRFSGRQFSNSRSEMNVSTLELGDSALYLCASSLEASNTGELFFGEGSRLTVL.

The gene calls are TRBV5-1 and TRBJ2-1; TCRdb outputs TRBD1, but without DNA this stays unchecked. The germline V gene encodes CDR1 SGHRS and CDR2 YFSETQ. The CDR3 is 16 residues long. CDR3: CASSVTGSNSYNEQFF. Full variable domain (outside the CDR3, taken from reference TRBV5-1 and TRBJ2-1): KAGVTQTPRYLIKTRGQQVTLSCSPISGHRSVSWYQQTPGQGLQFLFEYFSETQRNKGNFPGRFSGRQFSNSRSEMNVSTLELGDSALYLCASSVTGSNSYNEQFFGPGTRLTVL.

This chain connects TRBV19 to TRBJ1-6; the TCRdb call, TRBD1, lacks DNA for checking. The CDR3 runs to 12 residues. Looked up from germline, CDR1 is LNHDA and CDR2 is SQIVND (reference sequence). The chain's CDR3 is CASTNPGHPPHF.